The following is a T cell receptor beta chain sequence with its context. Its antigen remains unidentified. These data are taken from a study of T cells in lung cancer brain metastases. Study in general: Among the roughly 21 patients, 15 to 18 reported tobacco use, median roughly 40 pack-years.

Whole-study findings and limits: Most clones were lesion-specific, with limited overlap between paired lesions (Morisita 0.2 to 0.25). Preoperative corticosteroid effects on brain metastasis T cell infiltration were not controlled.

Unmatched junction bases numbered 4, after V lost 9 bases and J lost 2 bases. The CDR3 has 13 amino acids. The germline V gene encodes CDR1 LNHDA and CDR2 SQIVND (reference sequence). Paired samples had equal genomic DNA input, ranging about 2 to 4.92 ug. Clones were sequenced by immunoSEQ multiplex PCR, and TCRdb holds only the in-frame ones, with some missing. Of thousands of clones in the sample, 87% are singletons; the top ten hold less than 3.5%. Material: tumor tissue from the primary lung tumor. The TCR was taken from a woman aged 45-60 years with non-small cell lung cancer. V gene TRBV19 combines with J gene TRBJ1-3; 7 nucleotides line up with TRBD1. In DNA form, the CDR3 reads TGTGCCAGCGCTCAGGGGGCTGGAAACACCATATATTTT. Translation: CASAQGAGNTIYF.